These 17 T cell receptor beta chains were sequenced from one sample in a study of vaccination effects on CD4 cells after COVID-19 (dated by TCRdb to 2021 to 2024). Antigen specificity for these receptors is unknown. The ViraFEST assay stimulated PBMC with viral peptide pools and then used TCR sequencing to identify antigen-specific CD4+ T cell clonotypes by expansion. After around 10 days of culture, CD4+ T cells were isolated with the EasySep CD4+ T cell isolation kit. The absence of prior SARS-CoV-2 infection in healthy vaccine recipients was confirmed by negative nucleocapsid antibodies before and after vaccination. Preparation of the library involved the immunoSEQ multiplex PCR assay. TCRdb holds this immuneACCESS table with in-frame rearrangements only. Some clones are missing; in checked studies, unresolved V genes explain under half, and the rest has no known cause. The sample yields tens of thousands of clones; roughly 76% were counted once. The ten largest account for roughly 4% of the sample.

Sequencing was performed on CD4+ T cells from PBMCs cultured with HCoV-OC43 spike peptides, taken before COVID-19 vaccination. The label giving this sample's cell subset or site can be read as: HCoV-OC43 spike overlapping peptide pool stimulation. These TCRs come from a human donor who received a COVID-19 vaccine.

The chain joins TRBV5-8 to TRBJ1-5; D is unresolved. CDR1 SGHTS and CDR2 YDEGEE come from the germline V gene. The CDR3 is 13 residues long. V gave up 0 bases and J gave up 4 bases, with 5 bases separating them. DNA for the CDR3: TGTGCCAGCAGCTTGGCCGCGAATCAGCCCCAGCATTTT. This gives the protein CASSLAANQPQHF.

CDR3 region: CSVEDPGGRGETQYF. DNA of the CDR3: TGCAGCGTTGAAGACCCCGGGGGGCGGGGGGAGACCCAGTACTTC. The chain joins TRBV29-1 to TRBJ2-5; D possibly corresponds to TRBD2 (7 bases). The CDR3 totals 15 residues. The ends were cut back, 0 bases at V and 5 bases at J, with 16 bases in the middle. Germline assignment: CDR1 SQVTM and CDR2 ANQGSEA. Looking up the rest from reference TRBV29-1 and TRBJ2-5 gives the full variable domain: SAVISQKPSRDICQRGTSLTIQCQVDSQVTMMFWYRQQPGQSLTLIATANQGSEATYESGFVIDKFPISRPNLTFSTLTVSNMSPEDSSIYLCSVEDPGGRGETQYFGPGTRLLVL.

J is TRBJ2-5 and V is TRBV10-3; D is ambiguous. The CDR3 sequence is 14 residues long. The V and J ends lost 4 bases and 5 bases respectively, with 14 bases between them. CDR1 is ENHRY and CDR2 is SYGVKD in the germline V gene. The CDR3 region is CAISAIWGSETQYF. In DNA form, the CDR3 reads TGTGCCATCAGTGCGATATGGGGTTCGGAGACCCAGTACTTC.

In this sample, this clone turned up a few times. The CDR3 DNA sequence: TGTGCCAGCAGCAAACAGGGGCCCACAGCGGGAGATACGCAGTATTTT. Translating gives CASSKQGPTAGDTQYF. The V and J genes are TRBV2 and TRBJ2-3, with TRBD1 as a possible D gene (7 bases). The CDR3 consists of 16 residues. The V and J ends lost 6 bases and 5 bases respectively, with 21 bases between them. Germline V lookup: CDR1 SNHLY, CDR2 FYNNEI.

The rearrangement joins TRBV28 to TRBJ1-1, with TRBD1 matching over 7 bases. CDR1 is MDHEN, CDR2 SYDVKM, per germline. The CDR3 is 12 amino acids. The junction had 6 bases not matched to a gene; V was cut back by 10 bases and J by 4 bases. The CDR3 DNA reads TGTGCCACCGCCGCAGGGGGCACTGAAGCTTTCTTT. Residues: CATAAGGTEAFF. Supplemented by reference TRBV28 and TRBJ1-1, the full variable domain reads DVKVTQSSRYLVKRTGEKVFLECVQDMDHENMFWYRQDPGLGLRLIYFSYDVKMKEKGDIPEGYSVSREKKERFSLILESASTNQTSMYLCATAAGGTEAFFGQGTRLTVV.

The chain links TRBV10-3 to TRBJ2-3; 7 positions match TRBD2. V gave up 2 bases and J gave up 2 bases; unmatched junction bases: 7. Germline values: CDR1 ENHRY, CDR2 SYGVKD. This CDR3 region has 16 residues. DNA of the CDR3: TGTGCCATCAGTGAGAGGAGCGGGGTCATCACAGATACGCAGTATTTT. Translation: CAISERSGVITDTQYF.

For the CDR3, the DNA is TGTGCCAGCAGTGAGCCAGAAACAGATACGCAGTATTTT. Its translation is CASSEPETDTQYF. The chain links TRBV6-2 or TRBV6-3 to TRBJ2-3, with D hard to call. The length of the CDR3 is 13 residues. CDR1 MNHEY and CDR2 SVGEGT come from the germline V gene. Trimming took off 5 bases at V and 3 bases at J, with 9 bases between the two ends.

V is TRBV7-3 and J is TRBJ2-7; maybe TRBD1 (5 bases). V was shortened by 1 base and J by 4 bases, with 14 bases between the two germline ends. The CDR3 length is 15 residues. CDR1 is SGHTA and CDR2 is FQGTGA in the germline V gene. For the CDR3, the DNA is TGTGCCAGCAGCTTAAAAAAGGGGCCCCGGTACGAGCAGTACGTC. Translated, it gives CASSLKKGPRYEQYV.

A note on this clone: At one boundary the junction diverges from the germline segment, which might be a read error. The chain combines TRBV7-2 with TRBJ2-5; 7 nucleotides agree with TRBD1. The CDR3 spans 12 residues. Germline values: CDR1 SGHTA, CDR2 FQGNSA. In DNA, the CDR3 is TGTGCCAGCAGACCAGACAGGGAAAGTCTACACTTC. Residues: CASRPDRESLHF.

A few counts support this clone. The chain joins TRBV2 to TRBJ1-1; 7 bases line up with TRBD1. Germline CDR1 and CDR2: SNHLY and FYNNEI. The ends lost 2 bases at V and 7 bases at J; junction bases unmatched: 10. The CDR3 extends over 15 amino acids. CDR3 DNA: TGTGCCAGCAGTGAAAGATGGGACAGTTATCATGAAGCTTTCTTT. The encoded protein is CASSERWDSYHEAFF.

The V and J genes are TRBV9 and TRBJ1-1, with a weak D call TRBD1 (5 bases). The CDR3 extends over 13 amino acids. Looked up from germline, CDR1 is SGDLS and CDR2 is YYNGEE. V lost 2 bases and J 1 base, leaving 6 bases between the germline ends. This CDR3 is CASSVQGNTEAFF. CDR3 nucleotide sequence: TGTGCCAGCAGCGTCCAGGGGAACACTGAAGCTTTCTTT.

In DNA, the CDR3 is TGTGCCAGCAGTCAGACGGGTAATTCACCCCTCCACTTT. Its protein product is CASSQTGNSPLHF. The V and J genes are TRBV12-3 or TRBV12-4 and TRBJ1-6; D not certain. The CDR3 is 13 amino acids. Trimming left V 5 bases short and J 6 bases short, with 8 bases between.

The rearrangement joins TRBV2 to TRBJ1-6, with 10 bases that match TRBD1. Germline CDR1 reads SNHLY; CDR2 reads FYNNEI. This CDR3 has 14 amino acids. Losses at the gene ends were 7 bases for V and 9 bases for J; bases not matched to a gene: 6. CDR3 residues: CASIRQGAISPLHF. For the CDR3, the DNA is TGTGCCAGCATCAGACAGGGGGCAATTTCACCCCTCCACTTT.

The rearrangement joins TRBV6-5 to TRBJ2-7; perhaps TRBD1 as D (5 bases). Trimming pared 4 bases from V and 3 bases from J, leaving 7 bases between. CDR3 size: 12 residues. CDR1 is MNHEY and CDR2 is SVGAGI in the germline V gene. The DNA of the CDR3 is TGTGCCAGCAGTTTCGGACACTACGAGCAGTACGTC. Translated, it gives CASSFGHYEQYV.

The gene calls are TRBV5-4 and TRBJ2-7; D unclear. The CDR3 is made up of 14 amino acids. Germline loops: CDR1 SGHNT, CDR2 YYREEE (reference sequence). V was shortened by 4 bases and J by 3 bases, with 14 bases between the two germline ends. In DNA, the CDR3 is TGTGCCAGCAGCCGAATCCCTGGGGACTACGAGCAGTACGTC. Its translation is CASSRIPGDYEQYV.

This chain connects TRBV4-1 to TRBJ1-1; the D is unclear. V lost 5 bases and J lost 11, with 30 bases in between. Looked up from germline, CDR1 is MGHRA and CDR2 is YSYEKL. The CDR3 contains 17 residues. CDR3: CASSAHMGPRQEWAAFF. CDR3 sequence (DNA): TGCGCCAGCAGCGCGCACATGGGCCCTCGGCAAGAGTGGGCGGCTTTCTTT.

V usage is TRBV6-5 and J usage is TRBJ1-1; D remains unclear. This CDR3 has 14 amino acids. Trimming took off 6 bases at V and 2 bases at J, with 13 bases between the two ends. Germline assignment: CDR1 MNHEY and CDR2 SVGAGI. The CDR3 DNA reads TGTGCCAGCAGGAAAGAATCCGGTAACACTGAAGCTTTCTTT. This sequence encodes CASRKESGNTEAFF.